Listed below are T cell receptor beta chains from one sample, sequenced in a study of blood T cell repertoires in COVID-19. Generated by immunoSEQ multiplex PCR, the TCRdb table keeps only in-frame clones and is missing some. This sample yields approximately 170,000 clones, of which 86% are seen a single time; 3% to 4% belongs to the top ten. Sequenced input: peripheral blood. The receptor set was obtained from a woman aged 70 to 79 with acute or convalescent COVID-19. Both conserved end residues are part of each CDR3. The order of the fields is CDR3 protein, CDR3 DNA, clone size, D gene, J gene, V gene. A D gene is named only where the DNA matches it firmly. Only part of the rows carry a size: once, few, many, or a class if the clone is expanded.

CASSERGSADTQYF TGTGCCAGCAGTGAACGGGGTTCAGCAGATACGCAGTATTTT - - TRBJ2-3 TRBV6-1
CASSEAGRRVSGNTIYF TGTGCCAGCAGTGAAGCCGGTCGCAGGGTCTCTGGAAACACCATATATTTT - - TRBJ1-3 TRBV2
CASSQTTGTQPQHF TGCGCCAGCAGCCAGACCACAGGGACTCAGCCCCAGCATTTT - - TRBJ1-5 TRBV4-1
CASSSGGAHNQPQHF TGTGCCAGCAGTTCAGGAGGGGCCCATAATCAGCCCCAGCATTTT - - TRBJ1-5 TRBV28
CASSGRDRGSEQYF TGTGCCAGCAGCGGCCGGGACAGGGGGTCCGAGCAGTACTTC - TRBD1 TRBJ2-7 TRBV9
CSVEWDRGNYGYTF TGCAGCGTTGAATGGGACAGGGGGAACTATGGCTACACCTTC - TRBD1 TRBJ1-2 TRBV29-1
CSVAGGRINEKLFF TGCAGCGTTGCGGGGGGCAGGATTAATGAAAAACTGTTTTTT - - TRBJ1-4 TRBV29-1
CASSLPPTRRNTEAFF TGTGCCAGCAGCCTACCCCCGACAAGAAGGAACACTGAAGCTTTCTTT - - TRBJ1-1 TRBV4-2
CASSQDSFGVYGYTF TGCGCCAGCAGCCAAGACAGCTTCGGGGTCTATGGCTACACCTTC - - TRBJ1-2 TRBV4-1
CASSPVEGVDYGYTF TGTGCCAGCTCACCGGTAGAGGGTGTCGACTATGGCTACACCTTC - - TRBJ1-2 TRBV18
CASSPMRAEATDTQYF TGTGCCAGCAGCCCGATGAGAGCGGAGGCGACAGATACGCAGTATTTT - - TRBJ2-3 TRBV7-6
CASRQGWGSEKLFF TGTGCCAGCAGACAGGGATGGGGTAGTGAAAAACTGTTTTTT - - TRBJ1-4 TRBV6-5
CASSTGTSGRETQYF TGTGCCAGTAGTACGGGGACTAGCGGGAGAGAGACCCAGTACTTC few TRBD2 TRBJ2-5 TRBV19
CASSLGGLGNQPQHF TGTGCCAGCAGCTTGGGGGGGCTCGGCAATCAGCCCCAGCATTTT - - TRBJ1-5 TRBV5-6
CASSLSEWGGSTDTQYF TGTGCCAGCAGCTTAAGTGAGTGGGGGGGCAGCACAGATACGCAGTATTTT once - TRBJ2-3 TRBV11-2
CASSHTSGSYEQYF TGTGCCAGCAGCCATACTAGCGGTTCCTACGAGCAGTACTTC - TRBD2 TRBJ2-7 TRBV3-1/TRBV3-2
CASSYNLGGGRGEAFF TGTGCCAGCAGTTACAATCTGGGGGGGGGCCGGGGAGAAGCTTTCTTT - - TRBJ1-1 TRBV6-5
CASSDEASPDTGELFF TGTGCCAGCAGTGACGAGGCTAGCCCCGACACCGGGGAGCTGTTTTTT - - TRBJ2-2 TRBV2
CASSPRTGGAGYEQYF TGTGCCAGCTCACCGCGAACAGGGGGCGCAGGCTACGAGCAGTACTTC - TRBD1 TRBJ2-7 TRBV18
CASSRTGQGASPLHF TGTGCCAGCTCCCGGACGGGACAGGGGGCTTCACCCCTCCACTTT - TRBD1 TRBJ1-6 TRBV6-6
CASSWTKGADTQYF TGTGCCAGCAGTTGGACTAAGGGCGCAGATACGCAGTATTTT - - TRBJ2-3 TRBV28
CASSGKGLNTEAFF TGTGCCAGCAGCGGAAAGGGGTTGAACACTGAAGCTTTCTTT - - TRBJ1-1 TRBV7-2
CASSYDPTGMMETQYF TGTGCCAGCAGTTACGATCCGACAGGGATGATGGAGACCCAGTACTTC - TRBD1 TRBJ2-5 TRBV6-5